Given below is one T cell receptor (beta chain) in context. No antigen is known for it. The protocol was immunoSEQ multiplex PCR, while the TCRdb copy is restricted to in-frame clones and leaves out a portion. The data show about 120,000 clones, with just over 90% seen just once and about 1% held by the top ten. Doses given second, at about 4 or about 12 weeks, were pooled. These data originate in a study of T cell responses to AZD1222 COVID-19 vaccine. After removal of 4 bases from V and 4 bases from J, the junction contained 7 bases not matched to a gene. From germline, CDR1 is SGHRS and CDR2 YFSETQ. The CDR3 has 14 residues. Broader study findings: It should be noted that donors were predominantly white British and more often female, and clonal diversity was possibly underestimated. Seropositive status at baseline applied to only a handful of AZD1222 recipients.

The chain links TRBV5-1 to TRBJ1-1; 7 bases map to TRBD1. The specimen comprised peripheral blood, sampled 28 days after the second AZD1222 dose. The receptor was isolated from an adult who received the AZD1222 COVID-19 vaccine. The CDR3 is CASSDRAGSTEAFF. The CDR3 DNA is TGCGCCAGCAGCGACAGGGCAGGGAGCACTGAAGCTTTCTTT.